The following is a TCR beta chain sequence with its context. This specimen comes from a study of blood T cells in healthy people across ages. A second PCR of roughly 7 to 11 cycles used a sample-barcoded 5' primer and a J-beta primer mix. TCRdb used MiXCR to reprocess the 5' RACE reads, holding one entry per CDR3 protein. The table shows some 640,000 distinct CDR3 sequences, with roughly 49% occurring only once. The CDR3 runs to 12 residues. Germline V gene data show CDR1 as DFQATT and CDR2 as SNEGSKA (reference sequence). Between the trimmed V and J ends, which lost 4 bases and 3 bases, there was a span of 9 bases.

The sequencing input was blood. The chain links TRBV20-1 to TRBJ1-1, with unresolved D. The source of this sequence is a woman aged 55-70 years in good health. CDR3 DNA: TGCAGTGCTAAAAGGGCGGACACTGAAGCTTTCTTT. Its translation: CSAKRADTEAFF.